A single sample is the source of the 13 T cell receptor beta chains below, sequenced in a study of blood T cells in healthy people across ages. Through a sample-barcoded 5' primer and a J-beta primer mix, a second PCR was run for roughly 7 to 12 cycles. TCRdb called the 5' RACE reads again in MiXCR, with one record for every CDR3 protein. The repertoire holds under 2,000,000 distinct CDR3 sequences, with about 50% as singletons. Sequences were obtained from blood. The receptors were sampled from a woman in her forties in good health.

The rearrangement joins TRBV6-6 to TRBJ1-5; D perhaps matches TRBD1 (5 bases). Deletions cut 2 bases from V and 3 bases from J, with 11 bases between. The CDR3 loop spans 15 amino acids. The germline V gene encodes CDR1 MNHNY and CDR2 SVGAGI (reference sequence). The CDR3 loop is CASSYPTAYNQPQHF. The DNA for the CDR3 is TGTGCCAGCAGTTACCCGACAGCCTACAATCAGCCCCAGCATTTT.

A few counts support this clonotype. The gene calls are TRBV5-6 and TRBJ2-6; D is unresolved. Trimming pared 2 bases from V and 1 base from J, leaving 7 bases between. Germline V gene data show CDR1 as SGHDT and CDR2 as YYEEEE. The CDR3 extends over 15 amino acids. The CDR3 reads CASSFGISGANVLTF. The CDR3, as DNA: TGTGCCAGCAGCTTTGGTATTTCTGGGGCCAACGTCCTGACTTTC.

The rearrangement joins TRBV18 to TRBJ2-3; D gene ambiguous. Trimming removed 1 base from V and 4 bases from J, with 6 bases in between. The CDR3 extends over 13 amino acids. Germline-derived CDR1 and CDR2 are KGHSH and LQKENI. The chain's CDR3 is CASSPRVADTQYF. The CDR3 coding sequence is TGTGCCAGCTCACCACGTGTGGCAGATACGCAGTATTTT.

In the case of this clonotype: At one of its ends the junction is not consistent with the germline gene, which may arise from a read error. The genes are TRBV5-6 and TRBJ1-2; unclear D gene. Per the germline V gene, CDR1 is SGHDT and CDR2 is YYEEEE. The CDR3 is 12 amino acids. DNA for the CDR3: TGCGCCAGCGGAGTAGGTGACTATGGCTACACCTTC. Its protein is CASGVGDYGYTF.

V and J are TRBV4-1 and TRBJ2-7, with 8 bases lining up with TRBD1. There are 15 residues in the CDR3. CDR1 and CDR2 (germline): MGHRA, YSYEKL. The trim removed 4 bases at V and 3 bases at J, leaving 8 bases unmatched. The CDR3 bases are TGCGCCAGCAGCCCCAGGACAGGGTCGATCTACGAGCAGTACTTC. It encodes CASSPRTGSIYEQYF.

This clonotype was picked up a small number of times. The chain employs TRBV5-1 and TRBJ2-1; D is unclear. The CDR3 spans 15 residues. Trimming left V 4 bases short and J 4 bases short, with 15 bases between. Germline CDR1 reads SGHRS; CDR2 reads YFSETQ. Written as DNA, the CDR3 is TGCGCCAGCAGCCCCGACGGAAGGGAATACAATGAGCAGTTCTTC. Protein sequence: CASSPDGREYNEQFF.

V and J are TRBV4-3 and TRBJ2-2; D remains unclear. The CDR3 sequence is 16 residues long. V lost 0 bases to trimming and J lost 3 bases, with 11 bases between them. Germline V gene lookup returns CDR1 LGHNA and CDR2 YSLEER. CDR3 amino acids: CASSQEPAPDTGELFF. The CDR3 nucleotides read TGCGCCAGCAGCCAAGAGCCAGCTCCGGACACCGGGGAGCTGTTTTTT.

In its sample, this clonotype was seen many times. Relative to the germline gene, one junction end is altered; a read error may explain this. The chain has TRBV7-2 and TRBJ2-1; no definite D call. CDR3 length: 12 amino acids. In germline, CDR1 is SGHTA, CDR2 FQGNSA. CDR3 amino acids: CASSSQSNEQFF. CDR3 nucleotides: TGCGCCAGCAGCTCACAGTCAAATGAGCAGTTCTTC.

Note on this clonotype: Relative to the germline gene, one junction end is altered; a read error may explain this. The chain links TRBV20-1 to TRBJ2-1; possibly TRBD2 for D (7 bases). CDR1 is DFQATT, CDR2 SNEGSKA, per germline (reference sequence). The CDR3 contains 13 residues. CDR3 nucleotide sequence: TGCAGTGCTAGACGGGGGGCCCTGAATGGGCAGTTCTTC. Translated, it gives CSARRGALNGQFF.

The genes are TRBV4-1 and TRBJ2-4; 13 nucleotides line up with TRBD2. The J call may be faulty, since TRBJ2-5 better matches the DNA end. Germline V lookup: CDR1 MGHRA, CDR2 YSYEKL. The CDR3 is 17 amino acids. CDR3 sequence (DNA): TGCGCCAGCAGCCTGACGACTAGCGGGGGGAGCCAAGAGACCCAGTACTTC. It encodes CASSLTTSGGSQETQYF.

CDR3 loop: CATSRRDRGQETQYF. CDR3 DNA sequence: TGTGCCACCAGCAGAAGGGACAGGGGACAAGAGACCCAGTACTTC. The gene calls are TRBV15 and TRBJ2-5, with 10 bases lining up with TRBD1. V shed 2 bases, J shed 2 bases, and the junction held 2 bases outside the gene matches. CDR3 length equals 15 residues. CDR1 is LNHNV and CDR2 is YYDKDF in the germline V gene (reference sequence).

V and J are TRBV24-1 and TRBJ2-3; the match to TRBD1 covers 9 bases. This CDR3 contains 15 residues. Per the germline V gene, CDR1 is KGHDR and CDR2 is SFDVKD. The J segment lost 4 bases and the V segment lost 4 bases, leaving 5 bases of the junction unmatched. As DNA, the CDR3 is TGTGCCACCAGTGAGGACAGGGGAGTCGCAGATACGCAGTATTTT. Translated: CATSEDRGVADTQYF.

CDR3: CASSFDHGARGEQFF. The CDR3 DNA reads as TGTGCCAGCAGCTTCGACCACGGGGCTAGGGGTGAGCAGTTCTTC. The chain recombines TRBV7-9 with TRBJ2-1; D is perhaps TRBD1 or TRBD2 (5 bases each). Trimming pared 3 bases from V and 9 bases from J, leaving 18 bases between. Germline-derived CDR1 and CDR2 are SEHNR and FQNEAQ (reference sequence). The CDR3 spans 15 residues.